The sample holds a few counts of the clone carrying this T cell receptor (beta chain). The sample comes from a study of T cells after yellow fever vaccination. TCRdb re-analysed the 5' RACE reads in MiXCR, keeping a single row per CDR3 protein. The table records around 150,000 distinct CDR3 sequences, around 7.2% of them present only once. The germline V gene has CDR1 DFQATT and CDR2 SNEGSKA (reference sequence). The CDR3 extends over 16 amino acids. This TCR came from a man younger than 30 who received the YFV17D yellow fever vaccine. The rearrangement joins TRBV20-1 to TRBJ2-2, with 10 bases lining up with TRBD2. Sequenced here: CD4+ T cells sorted from PBMCs, sampled 5 to 6 days after the first yellow fever vaccination. CDR3 residues: CSDGQRGGPATGELFF. CDR3 DNA sequence: TGCAGCGACGGACAGCGGGGGGGCCCGGCCACCGGGGAGCTGTTTTTT.